These 8 T cell receptor beta chains were all obtained from the same sample, sequenced in a study of T cell responses to AZD1222 COVID-19 vaccine. The method was immunoSEQ multiplex PCR; TCRdb's version includes in-frame clones alone and lacks a portion of them. The table has approximately 160,000 clones, about 92% seen once; the top ten hold around 0.9%. The starting material was peripheral blood, obtained on day 0 of AZD1222 vaccination. These receptors were taken from an adult in good health.

The genes are TRBV11-2 and TRBJ2-5; unclear D gene. V was shortened by 0 bases and J by 5 bases, with 7 bases between the two germline ends. CDR1 and CDR2 (germline): SGHAT, FQNNGV. This CDR3 contains 13 residues. DNA for the CDR3: TGTGCCAGCAGCTTAGAGTACGGGGAGACCCAGTACTTC. Translated, it gives CASSLEYGETQYF.

This clone was recorded once. V gene TRBV18 combines with J gene TRBJ1-3; tentatively, D is TRBD1 (6 bases). V lost 6 bases to trimming and J lost 4 bases, with 19 bases between them. Germline values: CDR1 KGHSH, CDR2 LQKENI. CDR3 length equals 16 residues. The CDR3 loop reads CASSPPGAGLGNTIYF. Written as DNA, the CDR3 is TGTGCCAGCTCCCCTCCAGGGGCAGGTCTAGGAAACACCATATATTTT.

This clone was found once. V and J are TRBV7-3 and TRBJ1-1; possible D gene TRBD1, 6 bases. Trimming cost V 0 bases and J 6 bases, with 14 bases left between them. CDR3 length: 15 amino acids. CDR1 and CDR2 (germline): SGHTA, FQGTGA. The CDR3 DNA is TGTGCCAGCAGCTTAACACCCAGGGGAGGAGCTGAAGCTTTCTTT. Translated, it gives CASSLTPRGGAEAFF.

This rearrangement joins TRBV2 to TRBJ1-2; TRBD1 agrees at 8 bases. Unmatched junction bases numbered 3, after V lost 3 bases and J lost 6 bases. CDR1 and CDR2 (germline): SNHLY, FYNNEI. There are 13 residues in the CDR3. The CDR3 DNA follows: TGTGCCAGCAGTGAGGGACAGGACGATGGCTACACCTTC. This encodes CASSEGQDDGYTF.

This chain uses TRBV4-2 with TRBJ1-2, with 7 bases identical to TRBD1. The germline V gene has CDR1 LGHNA and CDR2 YNFKEQ. The CDR3 is made up of 15 amino acids. After removal of 0 bases from V and 5 bases from J, the junction contained 6 bases not matched to a gene. Here the CDR3 DNA reads TGTGCCAGCAGCCAAGATACGACAGGGCGTTATGGCTACACCTTC. This sequence encodes CASSQDTTGRYGYTF.

V usage is TRBV4-1 and J usage is TRBJ1-1; D perhaps matches TRBD1 (6 bases). Germline CDR1 is MGHRA and CDR2 is YSYEKL. V gave up 3 bases and J gave up 11 bases, with 25 bases separating them. The CDR3 is 16 residues long. The CDR3 region has the DNA TGCGCCAGCAGCCAGGCAACAAACCACCCACAGGGTTATGCTTTCTTT. This gives the protein CASSQATNHPQGYAFF.

The chain joins TRBV5-4 to TRBJ2-1, with TRBD2 identical over 10 bases. CDR3 length: 15 residues. Trimming at V came to 4 bases and at J to 2 bases, leaving 3 bases not matched to a gene. The germline V gene has CDR1 SGHNT and CDR2 YYREEE (reference sequence). The CDR3 region is CASSGSGGAYNEQFF. In DNA, the CDR3 is TGTGCCAGCAGCGGGAGCGGGGGGGCCTACAATGAGCAGTTCTTC.

About this clone itself: Its ends do not fully match the called genes, so a read error is possible. This chain connects TRBV2 to TRBJ1-5, with D perhaps matching TRBD1 (6 bases). This CDR3 is 13 amino acids long. Per germline, CDR1 SNHLY and CDR2 FYNNEI. As DNA, the CDR3 is TGTGCCAGTAGTGGGGCAGGGGATCAGCCCCAGCATTTT. This encodes CASSGAGDQPQHF. The full variable domain, in which reference TRBV2 and TRBJ1-5 provide the parts outside the CDR3, is EPEVTQTPSHQVTQMGQEVILRCVPISNHLYFYWYRQILGQKVEFLVSFYNNEISEKSEIFDDQFSVERPDGSNFTLKIRSTKLEDSAMYFCASSGAGDQPQHFGDGTRLSIL.